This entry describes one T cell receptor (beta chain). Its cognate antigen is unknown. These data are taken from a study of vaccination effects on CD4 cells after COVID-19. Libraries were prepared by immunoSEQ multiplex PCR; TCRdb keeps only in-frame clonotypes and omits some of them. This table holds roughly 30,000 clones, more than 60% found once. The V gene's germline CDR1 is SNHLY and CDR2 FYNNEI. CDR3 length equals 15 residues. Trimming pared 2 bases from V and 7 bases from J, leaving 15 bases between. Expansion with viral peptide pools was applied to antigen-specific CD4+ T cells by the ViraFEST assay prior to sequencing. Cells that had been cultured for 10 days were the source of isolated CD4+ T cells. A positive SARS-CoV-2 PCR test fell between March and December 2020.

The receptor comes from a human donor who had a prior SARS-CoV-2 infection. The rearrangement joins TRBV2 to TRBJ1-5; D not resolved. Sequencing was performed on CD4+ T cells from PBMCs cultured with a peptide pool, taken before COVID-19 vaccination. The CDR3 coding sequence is TGTGCCAGCAGTGAAACGCCCAGCCTAGAGCAGCCCCAGCATTTT. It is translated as CASSETPSLEQPQHF.